The 20 T cell receptor beta chains below come from one sample, sequenced in a study of blood T cell repertoires in COVID-19. The data were produced by immunoSEQ multiplex PCR, yet TCRdb's version contains in-frame clones alone and is incomplete. Found here are about 300,000 clones, 89% of them singletons; the top ten hold about 1.7%. The source material was PBMCs or T cells enriched from blood (not recorded which). The receptors were gathered from a woman aged 40 to 55 who had recovered from COVID-19.

There are a few counts of this clone. This rearrangement joins TRBV7-9 to TRBJ1-1; D not certain. The CDR3 has 12 amino acids. V was pared by 8 bases and J by 7 bases, with 14 bases between. Germline V gives CDR1 SEHNR, CDR2 FQNEAQ (reference sequence). The CDR3 nucleotides are TGTGCCAGCGCGCGGGTAACCATTGAAGCTTTCTTT. Its protein is CASARVTIEAFF.

This clone appeared a single time. The V gene is TRBV30, the J gene TRBJ1-6; D ambiguous. V was pared by 0 bases and J by 10 bases, with 10 bases between. This CDR3 region has 13 residues. Germline V lookup: CDR1 GTSNPN, CDR2 SVGIG (reference sequence). The CDR3 DNA is TGTGCCTGGAGTGTACCTAACCGATCACCCCTCCACTTT. This translates into CAWSVPNRSPLHF.

This clone showed up many times. The rearrangement links TRBV30 to TRBJ1-2; 8 positions match TRBD1. The germline V gene has CDR1 GTSNPN and CDR2 SVGIG (reference sequence). This CDR3 spans 15 amino acids. Germline trimming cut 3 bases from V and 5 bases from J; bases unmatched to any gene: 11. CDR3 loop: CAWRTGAILGYGYTF. CDR3 nucleotide sequence: TGTGCCTGGAGGACAGGGGCGATCTTGGGTTATGGCTACACCTTC.

This clone was seen a single time. The gene calls are TRBV2 and TRBJ2-3; 15 positions agree with TRBD2. Germline CDR1 and CDR2: SNHLY and FYNNEI. Unmatched junction bases numbered 18, after V lost 7 bases and J lost 7 bases. CDR3 length: 19 amino acids. The CDR3 reads CASIRRTSGTSGGTNTQYF. As DNA, the CDR3 is TGTGCCAGCATTCGACGGACTTCCGGGACTAGCGGGGGGACGAATACGCAGTATTTT.

V usage is TRBV25-1 and J usage is TRBJ2-1; the D gene is possibly TRBD1 (6 bases). The germline V and J ends were trimmed by 0 bases and 7 bases, with 10 bases remaining between them. The CDR3 extends over 14 amino acids. Germline CDR1 reads MGHDK; CDR2 reads SYGVNS. The CDR3 reads CASSEYGRGNEQFF. For the CDR3, the DNA is TGTGCCAGCAGTGAATATGGCAGGGGTAATGAGCAGTTCTTC.

CDR3 region: CAWSVSGLSSYNSPLHF. CDR3 nucleotide sequence: TGTGCCTGGAGTGTATCAGGTCTTAGCTCCTATAATTCACCCCTCCACTTT. The rearrangement links TRBV30 to TRBJ1-6; D remains ambiguous. The CDR3 runs to 17 residues. CDR1 is GTSNPN and CDR2 is SVGIG in the germline V gene (reference sequence). V lost 0 bases to trimming and J lost 0 bases, with 12 bases between them.

The rearrangement uses TRBV4-2 and TRBJ2-1; 7 bases fit TRBD2. Germline values: CDR1 LGHNA, CDR2 YNFKEQ. The CDR3 contains 16 residues. V gave up 4 bases and J gave up 6 bases; unmatched junction bases: 12. CDR3 sequence reads: CASSPFRAGPLNEQFF. CDR3 bases: TGTGCCAGCAGCCCCTTCCGAGCGGGACCCCTCAATGAGCAGTTCTTC.

The CDR3 region has the DNA TGTGCCAGCAGCTTAGCGCGGAGTAGCGGACCCTACGAGCAGTACTTC. Amino acids: CASSLARSSGPYEQYF. This rearrangement joins TRBV7-2 to TRBJ2-7, with D perhaps TRBD2 (6 bases). Looked up from germline, CDR1 is SGHTA and CDR2 is FQGNSA. The CDR3 contains 16 residues. V lost 0 bases, J lost 2 bases, and 14 bases lay in between.

The V and J genes are TRBV2 and TRBJ1-5, with TRBD1 as a possible D gene (6 bases). From germline, CDR1 is SNHLY and CDR2 FYNNEI. V gave up 4 bases and J gave up 8 bases, with 15 bases separating them. This CDR3 is 14 amino acids long. Here the CDR3 reads CASSVGAGGEPQHF. The CDR3, as DNA: TGTGCCAGCAGTGTGGGGGCTGGGGGAGAGCCCCAGCATTTT.

Turning to this clone: Mismatch with germline at one junction end may stem from a read error. CDR3 sequence: CASTKRDSTDTQYF. CDR3 nucleotide sequence: TGTGCCAGCACCAAACGGGACAGCACCGATACGCAGTATTTT. The chain recombines TRBV5-4 with TRBJ2-3, with 7 bases identical to TRBD1. Germline V gene data show CDR1 as SGHNT and CDR2 as YYREEE (reference sequence). This CDR3 has 14 residues.

The rearrangement joins TRBV7-9 to TRBJ2-3, with D perhaps matching TRBD1 (5 bases). Germline values: CDR1 SEHNR, CDR2 FQNEAQ (reference sequence). Trimming pared 1 base from V and 3 bases from J, leaving 8 bases between. The CDR3 extends over 14 amino acids. The CDR3 DNA reads TGTGCCAGCAGCTTAGAGGGGAATACAGATACGCAGTATTTT. As protein: CASSLEGNTDTQYF.

The chain couples TRBV2 to TRBJ2-1, with 7 bases aligning to TRBD1. The CDR3 consists of 13 residues. Trimming removed 0 bases from V and 12 bases from J; junction bases left unmatched: 5. In germline, CDR1 is SNHLY, CDR2 FYNNEI. This CDR3 is CASSEAVGGAQFF. The CDR3 DNA is TGTGCCAGCAGTGAAGCAGTAGGGGGCGCGCAGTTCTTC.

This clone has only one observation. The genes are TRBV7-2 and TRBJ2-1; possible D gene TRBD2, 5 bases. V lost 5 bases, J lost 7 bases, and 18 bases lay in between. The CDR3 runs to 15 residues. CDR1 and CDR2 (germline): SGHTA, FQGNSA. Here the CDR3 DNA reads TGTGCCAGCAGCCGCGACGGACGCCGGGGTAATGAGCAGTTCTTC. This codes for CASSRDGRRGNEQFF.

This chain uses TRBV19 with TRBJ2-7; 7 bases fit TRBD1. J gave up 0 bases and V 5 bases, and 10 bases lay outside the gene matches. The CDR3 has 16 residues. From germline, CDR1 is LNHDA and CDR2 SQIVND (reference sequence). CDR3 residues: CASSATGAVSSYEQYF. CDR3 DNA: TGTGCCAGTAGTGCCACAGGGGCAGTGAGCTCCTACGAGCAGTACTTC.

The count of this clone is one. This rearrangement joins TRBV7-2 to TRBJ2-3, with D perhaps matching TRBD2 (7 bases). V lost 8 bases to trimming and J lost 1 base, with 13 bases between them. This CDR3 has 14 amino acids. CDR1 and CDR2 (germline): SGHTA, FQGNSA. CDR3 nucleotide sequence: TGTGCCAGCTCCCGGGGGGCTGGCACAGATACGCAGTATTTT. Translating gives CASSRGAGTDTQYF. Filled out from reference TRBV7-2 and TRBJ2-3, the complete variable domain reads GAGVSQSPSNKVTEKGKDVELRCDPISGHTALYWYRQSLGQGLEFLIYFQGNSAPDKSGLPSDRFSAERTGGSVSTLTIQRTQQEDSAVYLCASSRGAGTDTQYFGPGTRLTVL.

CDR3 DNA sequence: TGTGCCTGGAACGGCCAGCTGGGCGGCTACACCTTC. It yields the protein CAWNGQLGGYTF. The J gene is TRBJ1-2, the V gene TRBV30; D is uncertain. The length of the CDR3 is 12 residues. In germline, CDR1 is GTSNPN, CDR2 SVGIG (reference sequence). Deletions cut 4 bases from V and 8 bases from J, with 14 bases between. Full variable domain (missing parts from reference TRBV30 and TRBJ1-2): SQTIHQWPATLVQPVGSPLSLECTVEGTSNPNLYWYRQAAGRGLQLLFYSVGIGQISSEVPQNLSASRPQDRQFILSSKKLLLSDSGFYLCAWNGQLGGYTFGSGTRLTVV.

For this clone: Relative to the germline gene, one junction end is altered; a read error may explain this. The chain carries TRBV5-4 and TRBJ1-4; D is uncertain. Germline V CDR1 and CDR2: SGHNT, YYREEE (reference sequence). This CDR3 spans 12 amino acids. The CDR3, as DNA: TGTGCCAGCAGCTTGGCGGGAGTCGGTAGGGTTTTT. Its translation is CASSLAGVGRVF.

Note on this clone: Other DNA sequences in the same sample also yield this CDR3. The chain combines TRBV2 with TRBJ1-2; D might be TRBD1 (6 bases). Trimming took 1 base from V and 7 from J, leaving 10 bases between them. The germline V gene encodes CDR1 SNHLY and CDR2 FYNNEI. The CDR3 loop spans 13 amino acids. Written as DNA, the CDR3 is TGTGCCAGCAGTGAAGACAGGGTCGGTGGCTACACCTTC. It translates to CASSEDRVGGYTF.

This sequence joins TRBV27 and TRBJ2-7; no definite D call. The CDR3 is 13 residues long. V lost 5 bases to trimming and J lost 2 bases, with 10 bases between them. In germline, CDR1 is MNHEY, CDR2 SMNVEV (reference sequence). This chain's CDR3 is CASSISRTYEQYF. The CDR3 DNA reads as TGTGCCAGCAGTATTTCGCGGACCTACGAGCAGTACTTC.

V and J are TRBV9 and TRBJ1-6; no firm D call. Trimming left V 0 bases short and J 6 bases short, with 4 bases between. Germline V lookup: CDR1 SGDLS, CDR2 YYNGEE. The CDR3 is 13 amino acids. The CDR3 DNA is TGTGCCAGCAGCGTAGACAGTAATTCACCCCTCCACTTT. Its protein product is CASSVDSNSPLHF.